What follows are 28 T cell receptor beta chains derived from one specimen sequenced in a study of blood T cells in healthy people across ages. Combining a sample-barcoded 5' primer with a J-beta primer mix, a second PCR ran for 7 to 11 cycles. Via MiXCR, TCRdb re-called the 5' RACE reads, giving one row per CDR3 protein. The top ten hold around a quarter of the sample, which has 790,000 or so distinct CDR3 sequences, approximately 60% seen once. The sequenced sample was blood. The receptor source for this set is a man in his forties or fifties in good health.

J is TRBJ2-3 and V is TRBV7-6, with 9 bases lining up with TRBD1. The ends lost 3 bases at V and 3 bases at J; junction bases unmatched: 7. Per germline, CDR1 SGHVS and CDR2 FNYEAQ. This CDR3 is 16 amino acids long. The CDR3 nucleotides read TGTGCCAGCAGCTTCCAGGCCGGGACAGGGACAGATACGCAGTATTTT. Protein sequence: CASSFQAGTGTDTQYF.

The rearrangement uses TRBV3-1 and TRBJ2-3, with 8 bases that match TRBD1. The CDR3 has 15 amino acids. Germline V gives CDR1 LGHDT, CDR2 YNNKEL (reference sequence). V lost 6 bases, J lost 7 bases, and 12 bases stayed unmatched. CDR3 amino acids: CASSSQGTGANTQYF. The CDR3 bases are TGTGCCAGCAGTTCCCAGGGGACAGGTGCTAATACGCAGTATTTT.

This chain joins TRBV12-3 or TRBV12-4 and TRBJ2-7, with 10 bases matching TRBD1. This CDR3 is built from 14 residues. Unmatched junction bases numbered 5, after V lost 5 bases and J lost 4 bases. The CDR3 protein is CASSTGQGWYEQYF. The CDR3 bases are TGTGCCAGCAGTACGGGACAGGGGTGGTACGAGCAGTACTTC.

This chain uses TRBV6-2 or TRBV6-3 with TRBJ2-5, with TRBD2 as a possible D gene (5 bases). Looked up from germline, CDR1 is MNHEY and CDR2 is SVGEGT. V gave up 8 bases and J gave up 4 bases, with 17 bases separating them. CDR3 length: 14 residues. The CDR3 reads CASRKTSPLETQYF. Written as DNA, the CDR3 is TGTGCCAGCCGAAAAACTAGTCCGCTAGAGACCCAGTACTTC.

This clonotype was seen a few times. The rearrangement uses TRBV5-1 and TRBJ2-5; tentatively, D is TRBD1 or TRBD2 (5 bases each). V shed 3 bases and J shed 5 bases, with 17 bases lying between them. Per the germline V gene, CDR1 is SGHRS and CDR2 is YFSETQ. This CDR3 region has 15 residues. This chain's CDR3 is CASSSGTQGLETQYF. The CDR3 nucleotides are TGCGCCAGCAGCTCCGGGACCCAAGGGTTGGAGACCCAGTACTTC.

The genes are TRBV20-1 and TRBJ1-5; TRBD1 is a possible D gene (5 bases). The V gene's germline CDR1 is DFQATT and CDR2 SNEGSKA (reference sequence). CDR3 length: 13 residues. V lost 5 bases and J lost 1, with 9 bases in between. CDR3: CSASTVSNQPQHF. The CDR3 DNA reads TGCAGTGCTTCGACAGTCAGCAATCAGCCCCAGCATTTT.

This clonotype was observed a few times. The chain joins TRBV29-1 to TRBJ2-3; 11 positions agree with TRBD2. The CDR3 spans 17 residues. Germline V gene data show CDR1 as SQVTM and CDR2 as ANQGSEA. V shed 1 base, J shed 2 bases, and the junction held 8 bases outside the gene matches. The CDR3 loop is CSVEGALTSGNTDTQYF. The CDR3 DNA follows: TGCAGCGTTGAAGGAGCTTTGACTAGCGGGAACACAGATACGCAGTATTTT.

The chain has TRBV12-5 and TRBJ2-3; either TRBD1 or TRBD2 may supply D (5 bases each). Germline V gene sequence: CDR1 LGHNT, CDR2 FRNRAP. V lost 6 bases and J 1 base, leaving 17 bases between the germline ends. The CDR3 runs 16 residues. The CDR3, as DNA: TGTGCTAGTGGCGAAACCCGACAGCGGCGCACAGATACGCAGTATTTT. This sequence encodes CASGETRQRRTDTQYF. The variable domain in full, with the rest retrieved from reference TRBV12-5 and TRBJ2-3, is DARVTQTPRHKVTEMGQEVTMRCQPILGHNTVFWYRQTMMQGLELLAYFRNRAPLDDSGMPKDRFSAEMPDATLATLKIQPSEPRDSAVYFCASGETRQRRTDTQYFGPGTRLTVL.

This clonotype was detected a few times. The chain links TRBV6-2 or TRBV6-3 to TRBJ2-3, with TRBD1 identical over 9 bases. The CDR3 runs 16 residues. The ends lost 6 bases at V and 4 bases at J; junction bases unmatched: 11. CDR1 is MNHEY, CDR2 SVGEGT, per germline. Here the CDR3 DNA reads TGTGCCAGCAGACGCACAGGGGGCGACGACTCAGATACGCAGTATTTT. Its protein product is CASRRTGGDDSDTQYF.

A few counts support this clonotype. V usage is TRBV20-1 and J usage is TRBJ2-7; the D gene is possibly TRBD2 (5 bases). Germline CDR1 reads DFQATT; CDR2 reads SNEGSKA (reference sequence). This CDR3 is built from 15 residues. V was shortened by 6 bases and J by 3 bases, with 21 bases between the two germline ends. CDR3 loop: CSAERGGGSVYEQYF. The DNA for the CDR3 is TGCAGTGCCGAGCGAGGCGGAGGAAGTGTCTACGAGCAGTACTTC.

There are a few counts of this clonotype. The chain carries TRBV9 and TRBJ2-4; TRBD1 matches 10 bases. CDR3 size: 16 residues. Per germline, CDR1 SGDLS and CDR2 YYNGEE. V lost 0 bases and J lost 6; bases outside the gene matches: 6. DNA for the CDR3: TGTGCCAGCAGCGTAGAGGGACAGGGGTATGGAAACATTCAGTACTTC. Its translation is CASSVEGQGYGNIQYF.

The chain is built from TRBV12-3 or TRBV12-4 and TRBJ2-7, with D maybe TRBD1 (6 bases). V lost 2 bases, J lost 5 bases, and 13 bases lay in between. The CDR3 is 14 amino acids. CDR3 nucleotides: TGTGCCAGCAGTTTAAGGGCAGGGGCTAACGAGCAGTACTTC. This translates into CASSLRAGANEQYF.

There are many counts of this clonotype. This chain links TRBV2 with TRBJ1-2; weak D call: TRBD1 (5 bases). V lost 7 bases, J lost 6 bases, and 18 bases lay in between. The CDR3 extends over 14 amino acids. Germline V lookup: CDR1 SNHLY, CDR2 FYNNEI. The CDR3 sequence is CASNGYRGVDGYTF. The CDR3 DNA reads as TGTGCCAGCAACGGATATCGGGGGGTGGATGGCTACACCTTC. The whole variable domain, filled in from reference TRBV2 and TRBJ1-2, reads EPEVTQTPSHQVTQMGQEVILRCVPISNHLYFYWYRQILGQKVEFLVSFYNNEISEKSEIFDDQFSVERPDGSNFTLKIRSTKLEDSAMYFCASNGYRGVDGYTFGSGTRLTVV.

This clonotype has more than one count but fewer than ten. The chain links TRBV14 to TRBJ1-1; D is perhaps TRBD1 (5 bases). The germline V gene has CDR1 SGHDN and CDR2 FVKESK. The V end was cut by 1 base, the J end by 1 base, with 7 bases between. The CDR3 is 14 amino acids. The CDR3 sequence is CASSQVGGNTEAFF. CDR3 nucleotides: TGTGCCAGCAGCCAAGTCGGGGGGAACACTGAAGCTTTCTTT.

The chain combines TRBV7-7 with TRBJ2-7, with D perhaps TRBD1 (6 bases). The J call may be incorrect, as the DNA end agrees better with TRBJ2-5. The CDR3 consists of 14 residues. The V gene's germline CDR1 is SSHAT and CDR2 FNYEAQ (reference sequence). This chain's CDR3 is CASSLSGVGETQYF. CDR3 nucleotides: TGTGCCAGCAGCCTATCAGGGGTTGGCGAGACCCAGTACTTC.

In this sample, this clonotype turned up once. V and J are TRBV27 and TRBJ2-1; D ambiguous. TRBJ2-7 explains the end of the DNA better; the J call may be wrong. From germline, CDR1 is MNHEY and CDR2 SMNVEV (reference sequence). The CDR3 spans 18 residues. CDR3 amino acids: CASSRVRPAQIATYEQYF. The CDR3 nucleotides read TGTGCCAGCAGTCGTGTTAGACCAGCCCAAATAGCTACGTACGAGCAGTACTTC.

This clonotype was found a few times. The chain recombines TRBV6-5 with TRBJ1-2, with a weak D call TRBD1 (6 bases). Germline V gives CDR1 MNHEY, CDR2 SVGAGI. Trimming pared 5 bases from V and 6 bases from J, leaving 19 bases between. This CDR3 region has 15 residues. The CDR3 spells CASSTDSHPGNGYTF. The CDR3 DNA reads TGTGCCAGCAGTACGGACAGTCACCCAGGGAATGGCTACACCTTC.

This sequence joins TRBV11-1 and TRBJ2-7; D is unresolved. The CDR3 totals 14 residues. V lost 1 base and J lost 0, with 7 bases in between. Germline-derived CDR1 and CDR2 are SGHAT and FQDESV (reference sequence). The CDR3: CASSLVESSYEQYF. CDR3 bases: TGTGCCAGCAGCTTAGTAGAGTCCTCCTACGAGCAGTACTTC.

This rearrangement joins TRBV4-1 to TRBJ2-1, with D hard to call. V lost 1 base to trimming and J lost 13 bases, with 20 bases between them. From germline, CDR1 is MGHRA and CDR2 YSYEKL. The CDR3 is 15 residues long. For the CDR3, the DNA is TGCGCCAGCAGCCAAGTGGGCGTCAGTGGCGAGACCCAGTTCTTC. Translation gives CASSQVGVSGETQFF.

This CDR3 is CASSSNWGPQETQYF. In DNA, the CDR3 is TGTGCCAGCAGCTCCAATTGGGGACCCCAAGAGACCCAGTACTTC. This rearrangement joins TRBV7-3 to TRBJ2-5; D may match TRBD1 or TRBD2 (5 bases each). The CDR3 has 15 residues. The V and J ends lost 4 bases and 1 base respectively, with 13 bases between them. CDR1 and CDR2 (germline): SGHTA, FQGTGA.

On this clonotype: No conserved phenylalanine or tryptophan is present at the end of the CDR3, so a read error is the likely explanation. This chain uses TRBV24-1 with TRBJ2-3; D is tentatively TRBD1 or TRBD2 (5 bases each). The germline V gene has CDR1 KGHDR and CDR2 SFDVKD. This CDR3 comprises 15 residues. V was clipped by 5 bases and J by 2 bases, with 13 bases between them. CDR3: CATSVGTEPTDTQYY. The DNA of the CDR3 is TGTGCCACCAGTGTCGGGACCGAACCCACAGATACGCAGTATTAT.

V gene TRBV12-3 or TRBV12-4 combines with J gene TRBJ2-4; D is ambiguous. The CDR3 is made up of 15 amino acids. The V and J ends lost 1 base and 0 bases respectively, with 7 bases between them. The CDR3 DNA reads TGTGCCAGCAGTTTAGGGGCTCTAGCCAAAAACATTCAGTACTTC. It codes for CASSLGALAKNIQYF.

V usage is TRBV9 and J usage is TRBJ1-2, with 7 bases lining up with TRBD1. The CDR3 is 15 amino acids. V shed 3 bases, J shed 5 bases, and the junction held 10 bases outside the gene matches. Germline V CDR1 and CDR2: SGDLS, YYNGEE. CDR3 residues: CASSEGTATGYGYTF. The CDR3 nucleotides are TGTGCCAGCAGCGAGGGGACAGCTACTGGGTATGGCTACACCTTC.

The rearrangement joins TRBV5-1 to TRBJ2-6; 7 bases line up with TRBD2. The junction had 9 bases not matched to a gene; V was cut back by 3 bases and J by 0 bases. Germline V gives CDR1 SGHRS, CDR2 YFSETQ. The CDR3 has 18 amino acids. As DNA, the CDR3 is TGCGCCAGCAGCTCAGCGGGACGGCCGGGCTCTGGGGCCAACGTCCTGACTTTC. Encoded protein: CASSSAGRPGSGANVLTF.

About this clonotype itself: An end of the junction differs from the germline gene, which may be a read error. The gene calls are TRBV20-1 and TRBJ1-5; tentatively, D is TRBD1 (6 bases). The CDR3 extends over 16 amino acids. The germline V gene has CDR1 DFQATT and CDR2 SNEGSKA (reference sequence). CDR3 sequence: CSARGEDSHSNQPQHF. CDR3 coding DNA: TGCAGTGCTAGAGGGGAGGACAGCCATAGCAATCAGCCTCAGCATTTT.

This clonotype came up a few times. This chain links TRBV7-9 with TRBJ2-2, with D perhaps matching TRBD1 or TRBD2 (5 bases each). V gave up 0 bases and J gave up 2 bases, with 7 bases separating them. This CDR3 comprises 15 residues. The germline V gene has CDR1 SEHNR and CDR2 FQNEAQ (reference sequence). This CDR3 is CASSLAGGNTGELFF. CDR3 coding DNA: TGTGCCAGCAGCTTAGCTGGGGGAAACACCGGGGAGCTGTTTTTT.

The chain links TRBV7-6 to TRBJ2-5; the D call may be TRBD1 or TRBD2 (5 bases each). Between the trimmed V and J ends, which lost 2 bases and 1 base, there was a span of 11 bases. Germline V gene lookup returns CDR1 SGHVS and CDR2 FNYEAQ. The CDR3 covers 15 residues. The CDR3 loop is CASSLNPGTQETQYF. CDR3 coding DNA: TGTGCCAGCAGCTTAAATCCAGGGACCCAAGAGACCCAGTACTTC. The full variable domain, rest sourced from reference TRBV7-6 and TRBJ2-5, is GAGVSQSPRYKVTKRGQDVALRCDPISGHVSLYWYRQALGQGPEFLTYFNYEAQQDKSGLPNDRFSAERPEGSISTLTIQRTEQRDSAMYRCASSLNPGTQETQYFGPGTRLLVL.

This clonotype was recorded a few times. The rearrangement uses TRBV10-3 and TRBJ2-5; a possible D gene is TRBD1 (7 bases). CDR3 length: 13 residues. Germline CDR1 ENHRY, CDR2 SYGVKD. Trimming removed 8 bases at V and 3 bases at J, with 13 bases between. The CDR3 DNA follows: TGTGCCATCGGAGGGGGCGGGAAAGAGACCCAGTACTTC. The encoded protein is CAIGGGGKETQYF.